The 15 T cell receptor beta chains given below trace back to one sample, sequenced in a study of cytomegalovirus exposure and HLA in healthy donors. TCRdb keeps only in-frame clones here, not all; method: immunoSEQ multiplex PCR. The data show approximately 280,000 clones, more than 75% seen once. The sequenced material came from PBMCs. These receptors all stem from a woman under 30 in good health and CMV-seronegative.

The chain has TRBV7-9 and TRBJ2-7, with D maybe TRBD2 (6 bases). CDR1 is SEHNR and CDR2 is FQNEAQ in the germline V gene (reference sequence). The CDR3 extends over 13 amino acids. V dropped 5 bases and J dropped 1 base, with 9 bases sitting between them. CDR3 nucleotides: TGTGCCAGCAGCGAAAGCGGGTCCTACGAGCAGTACTTC. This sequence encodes CASSESGSYEQYF.

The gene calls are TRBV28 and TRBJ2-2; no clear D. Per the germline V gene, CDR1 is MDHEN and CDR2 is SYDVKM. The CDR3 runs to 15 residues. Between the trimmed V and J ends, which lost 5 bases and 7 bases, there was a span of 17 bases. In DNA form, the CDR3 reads TGTGCCAGCAGTCCCCAGCGATTAATCCACGGGGAGCTGTTTTTT. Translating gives CASSPQRLIHGELFF.

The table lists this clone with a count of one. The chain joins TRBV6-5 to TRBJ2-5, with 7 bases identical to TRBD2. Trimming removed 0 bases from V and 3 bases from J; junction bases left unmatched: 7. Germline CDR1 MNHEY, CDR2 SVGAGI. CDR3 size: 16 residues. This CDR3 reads CASSYSRSGIKETQYF. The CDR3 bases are TGTGCCAGCAGTTACTCTAGAAGCGGGATAAAAGAGACCCAGTACTTC.

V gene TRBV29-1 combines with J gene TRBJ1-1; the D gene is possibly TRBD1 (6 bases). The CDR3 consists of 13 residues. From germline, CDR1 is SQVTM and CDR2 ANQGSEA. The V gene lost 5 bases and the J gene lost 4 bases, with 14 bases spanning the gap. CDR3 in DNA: TGCAGCGTTATCAATCTGGGGGCCACTGAAGCTTTCTTT. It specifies CSVINLGATEAFF.

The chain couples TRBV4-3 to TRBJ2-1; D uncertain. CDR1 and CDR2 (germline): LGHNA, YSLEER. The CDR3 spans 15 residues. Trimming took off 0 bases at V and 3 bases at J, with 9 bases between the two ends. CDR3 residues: CASSQDAENYNEQFF. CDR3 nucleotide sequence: TGCGCCAGCAGCCAAGACGCGGAGAACTACAATGAGCAGTTCTTC.

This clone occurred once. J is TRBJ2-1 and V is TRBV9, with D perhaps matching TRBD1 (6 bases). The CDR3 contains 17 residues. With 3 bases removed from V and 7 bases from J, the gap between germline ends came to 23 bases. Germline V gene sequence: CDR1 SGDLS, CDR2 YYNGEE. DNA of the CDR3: TGTGCCAGCAGCGCCACCGGGGACAAGAGAGTTAGTAATGAGCAGTTCTTC. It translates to CASSATGDKRVSNEQFF. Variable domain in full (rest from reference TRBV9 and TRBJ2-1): DSGVTQTPKHLITATGQRVTLRCSPRSGDLSVYWYQQSLDQGLQFLIQYYNGEERAKGNILERFSAQQFPDLHSELNLSSLELGDSALYFCASSATGDKRVSNEQFFGPGTRLTVL.

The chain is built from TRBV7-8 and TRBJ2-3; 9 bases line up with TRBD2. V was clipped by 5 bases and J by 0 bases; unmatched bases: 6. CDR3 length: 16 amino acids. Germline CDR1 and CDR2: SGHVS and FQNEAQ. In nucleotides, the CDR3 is TGTGCCAGCAGCCTTAGTAGCGGGGGAAGCACAGATACGCAGTATTTT. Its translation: CASSLSSGGSTDTQYF.

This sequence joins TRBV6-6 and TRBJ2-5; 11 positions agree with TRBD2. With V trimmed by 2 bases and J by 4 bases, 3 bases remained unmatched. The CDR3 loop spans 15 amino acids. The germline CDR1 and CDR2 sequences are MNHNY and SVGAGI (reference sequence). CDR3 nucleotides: TGTGCCAGCAGTTACCTAGCGGGAGGAACAGAGACCCAGTACTTC. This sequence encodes CASSYLAGGTETQYF.

CDR3 in DNA: TGTGCCAGCTCACCAAAGGAGGCTAGCCTTTCCCTTGCTCGCTACGAGCAGTACTTC. It codes for CASSPKEASLSLARYEQYF. The rearrangement joins TRBV18 to TRBJ2-7, with D possibly matching TRBD2 (5 bases). V was trimmed by 2 bases and J by 3 bases, leaving 26 bases between them. Germline lookup yields CDR1 KGHSH and CDR2 LQKENI. The CDR3 spans 19 residues.

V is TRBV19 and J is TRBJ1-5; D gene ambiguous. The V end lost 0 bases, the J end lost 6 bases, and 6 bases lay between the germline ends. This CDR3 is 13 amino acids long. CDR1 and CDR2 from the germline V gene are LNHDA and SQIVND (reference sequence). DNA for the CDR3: TGTGCCAGTAGTATAGACCGGGTTCAGCCCCAGCATTTT. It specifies CASSIDRVQPQHF.

The CDR3 DNA reads as TGTGCCATCAGTGAGTCTAGAACAGATACGCAGTATTTT. Its translation: CAISESRTDTQYF. The chain is built from TRBV10-3 and TRBJ2-3; D is undetermined. There are 13 residues in the CDR3. CDR1 and CDR2 from the germline V gene are ENHRY and SYGVKD. V gave up 0 bases and J gave up 3 bases, with 4 bases separating them.

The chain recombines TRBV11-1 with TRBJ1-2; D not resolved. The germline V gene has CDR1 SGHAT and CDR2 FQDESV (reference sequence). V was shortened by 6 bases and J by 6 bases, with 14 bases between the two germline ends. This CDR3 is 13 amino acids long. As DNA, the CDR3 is TGTGCCAGCAGTTCCGACACAGACCATGGCTACACCTTC. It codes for CASSSDTDHGYTF.

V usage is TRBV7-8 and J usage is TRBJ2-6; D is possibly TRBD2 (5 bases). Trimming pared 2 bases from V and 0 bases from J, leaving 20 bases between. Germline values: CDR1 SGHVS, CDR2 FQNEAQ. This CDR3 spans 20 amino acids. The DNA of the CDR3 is TGTGCCAGCAGCTTAAAACCCGTGGGAGCCAGGAGCTCTGGGGCCAACGTCCTGACTTTC. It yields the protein CASSLKPVGARSSGANVLTF.

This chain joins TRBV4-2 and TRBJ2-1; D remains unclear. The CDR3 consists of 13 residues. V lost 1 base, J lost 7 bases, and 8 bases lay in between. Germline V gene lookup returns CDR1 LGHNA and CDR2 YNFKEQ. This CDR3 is CASSQGASNEQFF. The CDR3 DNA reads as TGTGCCAGCAGCCAAGGAGCCTCGAATGAGCAGTTCTTC.

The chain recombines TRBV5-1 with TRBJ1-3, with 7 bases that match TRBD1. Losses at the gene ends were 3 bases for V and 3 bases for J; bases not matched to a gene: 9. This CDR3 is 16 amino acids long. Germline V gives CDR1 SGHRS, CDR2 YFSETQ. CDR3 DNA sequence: TGCGCCAGCAGCTCGAGCCTCAGGGGGGTTGGAAACACCATATATTTT. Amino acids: CASSSSLRGVGNTIYF.